The clone carrying this TCR beta chain was seen a few times. What it binds is not known. Via MiXCR, TCRdb re-called the 5' RACE reads, giving one row per CDR3 protein. This sample has 110,000 to 150,000 distinct CDR3 sequences; roughly 24% occur once, and the top ten carry approximately 24%. The sample originates from a study of T-cell memory formation after mild COVID-19. About the study: Among the donors, TCR clusters were largely specific to each donor.

Per the germline V gene, CDR1 is SGHTA and CDR2 is FQGNSA. Trimming left V 1 base short and J 3 bases short, with 10 bases between. The CDR3 consists of 15 residues. Study-wide results and caveats: Later expanders leaned CD4+, whereas clones that contracted between day 15 and 85 were balanced CD4/CD8. Pre-infection memory showed some responding clones, and this suggested that cross-reactive memory joined. Shrinking CD4+ clones resided mostly in CM and EM, and CD8+ ones in EMRA.

The source material was PBMCs or a T cell subset sorted from them (not recorded which). The chain combines TRBV7-2 with TRBJ1-5, with D unclear. The source of this sequence is an adult woman who had mild COVID-19 (a few samples of this study predate the infection). Cell type and time point are not known. In DNA form, the CDR3 reads TGTGCCAGCAGCTTAGGGGAAGGGTCCAATCAGCCCCAGCATTTT. Amino acids: CASSLGEGSNQPQHF. Variable domain in full (rest from reference TRBV7-2 and TRBJ1-5): GAGVSQSPSNKVTEKGKDVELRCDPISGHTALYWYRQSLGQGLEFLIYFQGNSAPDKSGLPSDRFSAERTGGSVSTLTIQRTQQEDSAVYLCASSLGEGSNQPQHFGDGTRLSIL.